The T cell receptor (beta chain) under discussion was sequenced for a study of T cell responses to AZD1222 COVID-19 vaccine. This table comes from immunoSEQ multiplex PCR, and its TCRdb copy is limited to in-frame clones, with some not included. The sample lists 200,000 or so clones; approximately 92% were seen once. A remark on this clone: The antigen is unknown.

Notes on the study in general: Samples come after the peak T cell response, not at day 14.

V was pared by 5 bases and J by 4 bases, with 9 bases between. The CDR3 has 13 residues. The V gene's germline CDR1 is LNHDA and CDR2 SQIVND (reference sequence). The input for sequencing was peripheral blood, taken on day 0 of AZD1222 vaccination. The chain uses TRBV19 and TRBJ1-5; D not certain. This TCR derives from an adult in good health. CDR3 in DNA: TGTGCCAGTAGTTTCCTGGGTAATCAGCCCCAGCATTTT. It encodes CASSFLGNQPQHF.